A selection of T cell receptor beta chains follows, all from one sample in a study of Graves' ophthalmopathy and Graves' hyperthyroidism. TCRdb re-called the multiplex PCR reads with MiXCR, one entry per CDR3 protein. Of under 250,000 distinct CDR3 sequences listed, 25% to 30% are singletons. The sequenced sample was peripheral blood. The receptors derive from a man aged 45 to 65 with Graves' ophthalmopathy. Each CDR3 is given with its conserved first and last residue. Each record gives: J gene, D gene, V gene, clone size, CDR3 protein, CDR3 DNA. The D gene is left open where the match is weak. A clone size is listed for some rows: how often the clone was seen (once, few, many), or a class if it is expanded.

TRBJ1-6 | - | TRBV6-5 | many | CASKVQGWVNSPLHF | TGTGCCAGCAAAGTACAGGGATGGGTGAATTCACCCCTCCACTTT
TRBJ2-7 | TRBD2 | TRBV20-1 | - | CSATLGAASGPYEQYF | TGCAGTGCTACCCTAGGGGCGGCTAGCGGCCCCTACGAGCAGTACTTC
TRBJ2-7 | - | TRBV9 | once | CASSARDKTYEQYF | TGTGCCAGCAGCGCAAGGGACAAGACCTACGAGCAGTACTTC
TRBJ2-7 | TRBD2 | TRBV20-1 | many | CSATTWGGSSYEQYF | TGCAGTGCTACCACCTGGGGGGGAAGCTCCTACGAGCAGTACTTC
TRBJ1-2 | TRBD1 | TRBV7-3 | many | CASSPLPGQGEYGYTF | TGTGCCAGCAGCCCGTTACCGGGACAGGGCGAATATGGCTACACCTTC
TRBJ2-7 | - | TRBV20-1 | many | CSARTVTVSYEQYF | TGCAGTGCTAGAACTGTGACAGTTTCCTACGAGCAGTACTTC
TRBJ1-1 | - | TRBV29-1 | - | CSVGGGAMSKNTEAFF | TGCAGCGTTGGAGGGGGGGCGATGAGTAAGAACACTGAAGCTTTCTTT
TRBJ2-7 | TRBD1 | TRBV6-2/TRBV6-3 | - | CASRTDRVSYEQYF | TGTGCCAGCAGGACGGACAGGGTCTCTTACGAGCAGTACTTC
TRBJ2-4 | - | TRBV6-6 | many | CASSLLSRTRNIQYF | TGTGCCAGCAGCCTTCTCAGCAGGACGCGAAACATTCAGTACTTC
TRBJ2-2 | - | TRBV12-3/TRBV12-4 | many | CASTPGNGELFF | TGTGCCAGCACCCCCGGGAATGGGGAGCTGTTTTTT
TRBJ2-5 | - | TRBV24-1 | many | CATSGTAEETQYF | TGTGCCACCAGTGGGACCGCGGAAGAGACCCAGTACTTC
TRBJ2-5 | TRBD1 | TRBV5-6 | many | CASSLRTGETQYF | TGTGCCAGCAGCTTACGGACAGGAGAGACCCAGTACTTC
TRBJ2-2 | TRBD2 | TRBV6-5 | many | CASLADNTGELFF | TGTGCCAGCCTAGCGGACAACACCGGGGAGCTGTTTTTT
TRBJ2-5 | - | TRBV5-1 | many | CASSLAVSETQYF | TGCGCCAGCAGCTTGGCGGTCAGCGAGACCCAGTACTTC
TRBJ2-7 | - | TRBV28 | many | CASIRGGSGFEQYF | TGTGCCAGCATCCGTGGGGGAAGTGGGTTCGAGCAGTACTTC
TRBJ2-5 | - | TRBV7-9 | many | CASSGQNQETQYF | TGTGCCAGCAGCGGACAGAATCAAGAGACCCAGTACTTC
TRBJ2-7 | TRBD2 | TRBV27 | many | CASSGRLAGYEQYF | TGCGCCAGCAGTGGGCGACTAGCGGGGTACGAGCAGTACTTC
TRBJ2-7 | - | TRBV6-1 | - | CASSEAIPSNEQYF | TGTGCCAGCAGTGAAGCGATCCCTTCTAACGAGCAGTACTTC
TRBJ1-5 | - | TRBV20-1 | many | CSASRGQSNQPQHF | TGCAGTGCTAGCAGGGGTCAGAGCAATCAGCCCCAGCATTTT
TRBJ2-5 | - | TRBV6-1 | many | CASRAGRGETQYF | TGTGCCAGCAGGGCGGGACGGGGAGAGACCCAGTACTTC
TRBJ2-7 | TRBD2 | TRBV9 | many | CASSVSGGLDEQYF | TGTGCCAGCAGCGTCTCGGGAGGGCTCGACGAGCAGTACTTC
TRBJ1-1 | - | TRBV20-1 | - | CSASNRGGQFGEAFF | TGCAGTGCTAGTAACCGGGGGGGCCAGTTCGGCGAAGCTTTCTTT
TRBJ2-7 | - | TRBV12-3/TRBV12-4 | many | CASSPDGPDEQYF | TGTGCCAGCAGCCCGGACGGGCCAGACGAGCAGTACTTC
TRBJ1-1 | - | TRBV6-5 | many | CASRRGGDTEAFF | TGTGCCAGCAGAAGGGGGGGGGACACTGAAGCTTTCTTT
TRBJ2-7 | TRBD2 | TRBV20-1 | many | CSALTSGNIEQYF | TGCAGTGCTTTGACTAGCGGGAACATTGAGCAGTACTTC
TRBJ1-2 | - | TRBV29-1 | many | CSVEDSSNNYGYTF | TGCAGCGTTGAAGACTCGTCTAATAACTATGGCTACACCTTC
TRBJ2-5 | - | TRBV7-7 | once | CASSLERNEIETQYF | TGTGCTAGCAGCTTAGAACGGAACGAGATAGAGACCCAGTACTTC
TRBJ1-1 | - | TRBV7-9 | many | CASSPPTVNTEAFF | TGTGCCAGCAGCCCTCCGACAGTCAACACTGAAGCTTTCTTT
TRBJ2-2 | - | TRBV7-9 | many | CAGRGTSNTGELFF | TGTGCCGGTCGAGGGACTTCGAACACCGGGGAGCTGTTTTTT
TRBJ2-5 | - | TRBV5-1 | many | CASSLVAGPETQYF | TGCGCCAGCAGCTTGGTTGCGGGACCGGAGACCCAGTACTTC
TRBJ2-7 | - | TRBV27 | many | CASSFGARWNEQYF | TGTGCCAGCAGTTTCGGTGCCAGGTGGAACGAGCAGTACTTC
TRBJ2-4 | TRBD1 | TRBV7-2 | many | CASSLTGAKNIQYF | TGTGCCAGCAGCTTGACAGGGGCCAAAAACATTCAGTACTTC
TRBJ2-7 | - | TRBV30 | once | CAWSLNRAEQYF | TGTGCCTGGAGCCTAAACAGGGCCGAGCAGTACTTC
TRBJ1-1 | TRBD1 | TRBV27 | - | CASRWTGGFTEAFF | TGTGCCAGCAGATGGACAGGGGGCTTCACTGAAGCTTTCTTT
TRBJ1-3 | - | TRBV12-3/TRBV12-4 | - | CASSSSGETSGNTIYF | TGTGCCAGCAGTTCCTCCGGGGAAACCTCTGGAAACACCATATATTTT
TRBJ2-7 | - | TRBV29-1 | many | CSVRGPSSYEQYF | TGCAGCGTGCGTGGACCCAGCTCCTACGAGCAGTACTTC
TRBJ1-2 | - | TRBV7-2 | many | CASSLASKTANYGYTF | TGTGCCAGCAGCTTAGCGTCTAAGACAGCTAACTATGGCTACACCTTC
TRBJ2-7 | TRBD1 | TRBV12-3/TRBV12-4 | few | CASSPPGQGQGGEQYF | TGTGCCAGCAGTCCGCCGGGACAGGGCCAGGGAGGCGAGCAGTACTTC
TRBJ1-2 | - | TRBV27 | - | CASSLKGRADYGYTF | TGTGCCAGCAGTTTAAAGGGCCGGGCTGACTATGGCTACACCTTC
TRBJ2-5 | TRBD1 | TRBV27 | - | CASSLFTGGQETQYF | TGTGCCAGCAGTTTGTTCACAGGGGGGCAAGAGACCCAGTACTTC
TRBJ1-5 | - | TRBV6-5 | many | CASSSDRSQPQHF | TGTGCCAGCAGTTCAGACAGGTCCCAGCCCCAGCATTTT
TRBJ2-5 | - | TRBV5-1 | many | CASKPGTARETQYF | TGCGCCAGCAAGCCAGGTACGGCGAGGGAGACCCAGTACTTC
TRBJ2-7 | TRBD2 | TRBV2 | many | CAGKLAASYEQYF | TGTGCCGGGAAACTAGCGGCCTCCTACGAGCAGTACTTC
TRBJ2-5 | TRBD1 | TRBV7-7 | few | CASSPRQGQTQYF | TGTGCTAGCAGCCCTCGACAGGGACAGACCCAGTACTTC
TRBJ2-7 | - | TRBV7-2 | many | CASSTNPGAYEQYF | TGTGCCAGCAGTACCAATCCGGGAGCCTACGAGCAGTACTTC
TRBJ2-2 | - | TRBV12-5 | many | CASGVRANTGELFF | TGTGCTAGTGGGGTGCGGGCGAACACCGGGGAGCTGTTTTTT
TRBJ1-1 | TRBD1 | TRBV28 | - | CASSSYGQGGAEAFF | TGTGCCAGCAGTTCCTATGGACAGGGGGGAGCTGAAGCTTTCTTT
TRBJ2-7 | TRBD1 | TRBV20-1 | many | CSAQVPGQGAYEQYF | TGCAGTGCACAAGTCCCGGGACAGGGGGCCTACGAGCAGTACTTC
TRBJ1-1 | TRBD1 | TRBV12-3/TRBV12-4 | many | CASSTGTGGEAFF | TGTGCCAGCAGCACCGGGACAGGGGGCGAAGCTTTCTTT
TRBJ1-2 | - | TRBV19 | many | CASTPAPRDGYTF | TGTGCCAGTACCCCAGCCCCCCGGGATGGCTACACCTTC
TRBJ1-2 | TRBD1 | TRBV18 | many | CASSPMDRGSGYTF | TGTGCCAGCTCACCAATGGACAGGGGAAGTGGCTACACCTTC
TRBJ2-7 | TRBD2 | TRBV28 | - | CASSLLAGRAFSNEQYF | TGTGCCAGCAGTTTGTTAGCGGGGAGGGCATTCTCTAACGAGCAGTACTTC
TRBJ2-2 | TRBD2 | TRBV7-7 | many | CASGGPNTGELFF | TGTGCTAGCGGGGGCCCGAACACCGGGGAGCTGTTTTTT
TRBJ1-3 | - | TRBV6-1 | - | CASRPAGGTIYF | TGTGCCAGCAGACCTGCGGGGGGCACCATATATTTT
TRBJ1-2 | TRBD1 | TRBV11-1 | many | CASSLIGTGSAEDGYTF | TGTGCCAGCAGCTTGATTGGGACAGGGAGTGCTGAGGATGGCTACACCTTC
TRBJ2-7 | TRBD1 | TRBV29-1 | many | CSVEYRDRAYEQYF | TGCAGCGTGGAATACCGGGACAGGGCGTACGAGCAGTACTTC
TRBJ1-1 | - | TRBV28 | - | CASRLPPGQKEEAFF | TGTGCCAGCAGACTCCCGCCCGGACAGAAAGAAGAAGCTTTCTTT
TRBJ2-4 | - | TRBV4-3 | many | CASSQGLGRGAKNIQYF | TGCGCCAGCAGCCAAGGGTTGGGGAGAGGGGCCAAAAACATTCAGTACTTC
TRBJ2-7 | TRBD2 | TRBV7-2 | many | CASSPGAGGRPHYEQYF | TGTGCCAGCAGCCCAGGAGCTGGCGGGAGGCCCCACTACGAGCAGTACTTC
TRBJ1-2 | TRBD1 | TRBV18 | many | CASSADRALGGYTF | TGTGCCAGCTCAGCGGACAGGGCCTTGGGGGGCTACACCTTC